A selection of T cell receptor beta chains follows, all from one sample in a study of T cell repertoires in cytomegalovirus infection. Each CDR3 protein gets one entry after TCRdb re-called the reads with MiXCR. The data show some 120,000 distinct CDR3 sequences, 32% seen once. The antigens of these receptors remain unknown. This specimen was CD8+ T cells from cultured PBMCs, taken from culture after CMV antigen stimulation. Every receptor here comes from a human donor in good health (CMV status not recorded). Some clones in this sample may be carry-over from other donors' samples. Both conserved end residues are trimmed from each CDR3. Fields, in order: V gene, J gene, D gene, CDR3 protein. A D gene is named only where the DNA matches it firmly.

v_call: TRBV25-1; j_call: TRBJ1-1; d_call: TRBD1; cdr3_aa: ASSRQGAGTEAF
v_call: TRBV27; j_call: TRBJ1-2; d_call: -; cdr3_aa: ASAHSQPNYGYT
v_call: TRBV28; j_call: TRBJ1-5; d_call: -; cdr3_aa: ASSDPGSGPQH
v_call: TRBV7-8; j_call: TRBJ2-3; d_call: -; cdr3_aa: ASSLGAGNHEDTQY
v_call: TRBV11-2; j_call: TRBJ2-7; d_call: -; cdr3_aa: ASSAAGGGYEQY
v_call: TRBV19; j_call: TRBJ2-1; d_call: -; cdr3_aa: ASSIEHRIVYNEQF
v_call: TRBV15; j_call: TRBJ1-5; d_call: -; cdr3_aa: ATSRDVTDASNQPQH
v_call: TRBV4-2; j_call: TRBJ1-2; d_call: TRBD1; cdr3_aa: ASSQELGSTGGRGSYGYT
v_call: TRBV25-1; j_call: TRBJ1-1; d_call: TRBD1; cdr3_aa: ASSEQGAAEAF
v_call: TRBV7-3; j_call: TRBJ2-5; d_call: -; cdr3_aa: ASSLRDTGHKETQY
v_call: TRBV7-6; j_call: TRBJ2-7; d_call: TRBD1; cdr3_aa: ASSLGQGPEEQY
v_call: TRBV19; j_call: TRBJ2-5; d_call: -; cdr3_aa: ASRQGVETQY
v_call: TRBV27; j_call: TRBJ2-7; d_call: TRBD1; cdr3_aa: ASSLRWTGNEQY
v_call: TRBV7-6; j_call: TRBJ2-1; d_call: -; cdr3_aa: ASSLAAGGSYEQF
v_call: TRBV6-1; j_call: TRBJ2-1; d_call: -; cdr3_aa: ASSGQFRYNEQF
v_call: TRBV14; j_call: TRBJ2-7; d_call: -; cdr3_aa: ASSRGRSAYEQY
v_call: TRBV4-1; j_call: TRBJ2-3; d_call: TRBD2; cdr3_aa: ASSQGGGATDTQY
v_call: TRBV7-2; j_call: TRBJ2-3; d_call: TRBD1; cdr3_aa: ASSLGGTGGLDTQY
v_call: TRBV7-2; j_call: TRBJ2-5; d_call: -; cdr3_aa: ASSRDEQETQY
v_call: TRBV10-3; j_call: TRBJ2-7; d_call: TRBD1; cdr3_aa: AGGTGLSYEQY
v_call: TRBV12-3/TRBV12-4; j_call: TRBJ1-6; d_call: TRBD1; cdr3_aa: ASSQGGNSPLH
v_call: TRBV6-2/TRBV6-3; j_call: TRBJ1-1; d_call: TRBD1; cdr3_aa: ASSYHSTGGWTEAF
v_call: TRBV27; j_call: TRBJ2-5; d_call: -; cdr3_aa: ASSLSTGSETQY
v_call: TRBV11-1; j_call: TRBJ2-2; d_call: -; cdr3_aa: ASSLPGSNTGEMF
v_call: TRBV19; j_call: TRBJ2-5; d_call: -; cdr3_aa: ASSTYRVETQY
v_call: TRBV5-1; j_call: TRBJ1-4; d_call: TRBD1; cdr3_aa: ASSSGQTATNEKLF
v_call: TRBV5-8; j_call: TRBJ1-5; d_call: -; cdr3_aa: ASSLATGSSNQPQH
v_call: TRBV7-6; j_call: TRBJ2-2; d_call: -; cdr3_aa: ASSLGVSGTGELF
v_call: TRBV6-1; j_call: TRBJ1-2; d_call: -; cdr3_aa: ASSEMDRPRWNYGYT
v_call: TRBV19; j_call: TRBJ2-3; d_call: -; cdr3_aa: ASSPSVAMGDTQY
v_call: TRBV3-1; j_call: TRBJ1-6; d_call: -; cdr3_aa: ASSRRDTDNSPLH
v_call: TRBV7-2; j_call: TRBJ2-7; d_call: TRBD1; cdr3_aa: ASSFNFGTGVTYEQY
v_call: TRBV12-5; j_call: TRBJ1-5; d_call: -; cdr3_aa: ASGPLGGGNQPQH
v_call: TRBV4-3; j_call: TRBJ2-7; d_call: -; cdr3_aa: ASSQSARGPGYEQY
v_call: TRBV19; j_call: TRBJ1-5; d_call: -; cdr3_aa: ASSPLTARGNQPQH